Shown below are 27 T cell receptor beta chains from a single sample sequenced in a study of cytomegalovirus exposure and HLA in healthy donors (TCRdb year 2017). Preparation of the library involved the immunoSEQ multiplex PCR assay. TCRdb re-hosts the immuneACCESS table, in-frame sequences only. Its copies lack some clones; in the studies checked, an unresolved V gene accounts for under half of them, and the cause for the rest is not known. The table for this sample lists tens of thousands of clones; roughly 90% of them were counted only once. Less than 2.5% of the sample is taken by the ten largest. The sequenced sample consisted of PBMCs. The receptors here all came from a man younger than 45 in good health and CMV-seronegative.

The chain employs TRBV2 and TRBJ1-5; a possible D gene is TRBD1 (6 bases). CDR1 SNHLY and CDR2 FYNNEI come from the germline V gene. V lost 3 bases and J lost 5, with 11 bases in between. The CDR3 is made up of 14 amino acids. CDR3 protein: CASSDRGRDQPQHF. The CDR3, as DNA: TGTGCCAGCAGTGACAGGGGTAGGGATCAGCCCCAGCATTTT.

In nucleotides, the CDR3 is TGTGCCAGCAGCTCATCGGGCACAGGGGGATTGATTGAGCAGTTCTTC. It yields the protein CASSSSGTGGLIEQFF. This chain connects TRBV9 to TRBJ2-1; 8 positions match TRBD1. V trimming: 4 bases; J trimming: 9 bases; junction bases outside the gene matches: 15. CDR3 size: 16 residues. Germline V CDR1 and CDR2: SGDLS, YYNGEE. Together with reference TRBV9 and TRBJ2-1, the CDR3 gives the full variable domain: DSGVTQTPKHLITATGQRVTLRCSPRSGDLSVYWYQQSLDQGLQFLIQYYNGEERAKGNILERFSAQQFPDLHSELNLSSLELGDSALYFCASSSSGTGGLIEQFFGPGTRLTVL.

J is TRBJ2-7 and V is TRBV28, with unresolved D. Germline lookup yields CDR1 MDHEN and CDR2 SYDVKM. The CDR3 consists of 12 residues. V was cut by 5 bases and J by 2 bases, with 7 bases left in between. In DNA, the CDR3 is TGTGCCAGCAGTACAGTCCCCTACGAGCAGTACTTC. It is translated as CASSTVPYEQYF.

The chain is built from TRBV4-1 and TRBJ1-2; 8 bases agree with TRBD1. The germline V gene has CDR1 MGHRA and CDR2 YSYEKL. V was pared by 3 bases and J by 7 bases, with 4 bases of the junction left unmatched. This CDR3 spans 13 amino acids. CDR3 region: CASSHVGQGGYTF. CDR3 DNA: TGCGCCAGCAGCCATGTCGGACAGGGTGGCTACACCTTC.

The rearrangement links TRBV30 to TRBJ1-3; tentatively, D is TRBD1 (5 bases). Trimming removed 2 bases at V and 3 bases at J, with 11 bases between. The CDR3 extends over 14 amino acids. Germline V lookup: CDR1 GTSNPN, CDR2 SVGIG (reference sequence). The CDR3 nucleotides are TGTGCCTGGAGTCGGGCGGGGGTTGGAAACACCATATATTTT. Its translation: CAWSRAGVGNTIYF.

The genes are TRBV2 and TRBJ2-7; the D gene is possibly TRBD2 (6 bases). Germline V gives CDR1 SNHLY, CDR2 FYNNEI. Trimming took off 4 bases at V and 2 bases at J, with 12 bases between the two ends. The CDR3 has 14 residues. CDR3: CASSAGTAPYEQYF. The CDR3 DNA follows: TGTGCCAGCAGTGCCGGGACTGCTCCCTACGAGCAGTACTTC. Variable domain in full (rest from reference TRBV2 and TRBJ2-7): EPEVTQTPSHQVTQMGQEVILRCVPISNHLYFYWYRQILGQKVEFLVSFYNNEISEKSEIFDDQFSVERPDGSNFTLKIRSTKLEDSAMYFCASSAGTAPYEQYFGPGTRLTVT.

As to this clone: No conserved phenylalanine or tryptophan is present at the end of the CDR3, so a read error is the likely explanation. The DNA is left out, because the CDR3 cannot be placed on it with certainty; the CDR3 is given as TCRdb lists it. The rearrangement joins TRBV2 to TRBJ2-7; the table calls TRBD1, which could not be checked here. The CDR3 length equals 12 residues, ends included. Germline CDR1 SNHLY, CDR2 FYNNEI. CDR3 residues: CASSYLDSYKSI.

The chain is built from TRBV5-1 and TRBJ1-1; D might be TRBD1 (5 bases). V lost 4 bases and J lost 3, with 10 bases in between. Germline V lookup: CDR1 SGHRS, CDR2 YFSETQ. The length of the CDR3 is 13 residues. The CDR3 nucleotides read TGCGCCAGCAGCCCGCGGGGGGACACTGAAGCTTTCTTT. Translated, it gives CASSPRGDTEAFF.

This sequence joins TRBV5-1 and TRBJ2-1; 7 bases fit TRBD1. With 5 bases clipped from V and 7 bases from J, the junction kept 12 bases outside the gene matches. CDR3 size: 15 residues. The V gene's germline CDR1 is SGHRS and CDR2 YFSETQ. CDR3 sequence (DNA): TGCGCCAGCAGGGTGACAGGGACCGTTGAGAATGAGCAGTTCTTC. Its translation is CASRVTGTVENEQFF. Full variable domain (rest looked up from reference TRBV5-1 and TRBJ2-1): KAGVTQTPRYLIKTRGQQVTLSCSPISGHRSVSWYQQTPGQGLQFLFEYFSETQRNKGNFPGRFSGRQFSNSRSEMNVSTLELGDSALYLCASRVTGTVENEQFFGPGTRLTVL.

The CDR3 DNA reads as TGTGCCGTCAGGGGGAACACCGGGGAGCTGTTTTTT. Translating gives CAVRGNTGELFF. The chain couples TRBV19 to TRBJ2-2, with D possibly TRBD1 on 6 matching bases. CDR1 and CDR2 (germline): LNHDA, SQIVND (reference sequence). V lost 11 bases and J lost 1, with 8 bases in between. The length of the CDR3 is 12 residues.

The chain has TRBV4-2 and TRBJ2-7; weak D call: TRBD1 (6 bases). The CDR3 sequence is 15 residues long. Germline V gene lookup returns CDR1 LGHNA and CDR2 YNFKEQ. V was cut by 3 bases and J by 1 base, with 13 bases left in between. CDR3 protein: CASSHQDSSSYEQYF. In DNA, the CDR3 is TGTGCCAGCAGCCACCAGGACAGTTCGTCCTACGAGCAGTACTTC.

This clone was picked up one time. The chain carries TRBV30 and TRBJ1-1; 8 bases match TRBD1. The V and J ends lost 2 bases and 3 bases, in that order; junction bases with no gene match: 11. This CDR3 has 16 amino acids. CDR1 and CDR2 (germline): GTSNPN, SVGIG (reference sequence). This CDR3 is CAWSKGDRGKDTEAFF. The CDR3, as DNA: TGTGCCTGGAGTAAGGGAGACAGGGGAAAGGACACTGAAGCTTTCTTT. Complete variable domain (other parts from reference TRBV30 and TRBJ1-1): SQTIHQWPATLVQPVGSPLSLECTVEGTSNPNLYWYRQAAGRGLQLLFYSVGIGQISSEVPQNLSASRPQDRQFILSSKKLLLSDSGFYLCAWSKGDRGKDTEAFFGQGTRLTVV.

The J gene is TRBJ2-7, the V gene TRBV5-5; 8 bases are shared with TRBD1. The CDR3 consists of 13 residues. V lost 1 base and J lost 6; bases outside the gene matches: 3. The germline V gene has CDR1 SGHKS and CDR2 YYEKEE (reference sequence). The CDR3 nucleotides read TGTGCCAGCAGCTTGCCAGGGGGCCTCGAGCAGTACTTC. Encoded protein: CASSLPGGLEQYF. Filled out from reference TRBV5-5 and TRBJ2-7, the complete variable domain reads DAGVTQSPTHLIKTRGQQVTLRCSPISGHKSVSWYQQVLGQGPQFIFQYYEKEERGRGNFPDRFSARQFPNYSSELNVNALLLGDSALYLCASSLPGGLEQYFGPGTRLTVT.

This chain joins TRBV28 and TRBJ1-2; TRBD1 agrees at 9 bases. The CDR3 extends over 15 amino acids. Germline CDR1 MDHEN, CDR2 SYDVKM. V lost 6 bases to trimming and J lost 7 bases; unmatched junction nucleotides: 12. In DNA form, the CDR3 reads TGTGCCAGCAGGGGGACAGGGTCTTCCTCTGGTGGCTACACCTTC. Protein product: CASRGTGSSSGGYTF.

This clone was detected only once. The J gene is TRBJ1-4, the V gene TRBV18; D gene ambiguous. CDR3 length: 14 amino acids. Germline V CDR1 and CDR2: KGHSH, LQKENI. The V end was cut by 3 bases, the J end by 8 bases, with 13 bases between. CDR3 sequence: CASSPYSGWEKLFF. The CDR3 nucleotides are TGTGCCAGCTCACCGTATAGTGGTTGGGAAAAACTGTTTTTT.

This rearrangement joins TRBV7-8 to TRBJ1-4, with D possibly TRBD1 on 6 matching bases. V lost 5 bases and J lost 8, with 15 bases in between. Germline CDR1 reads SGHVS; CDR2 reads FQNEAQ. CDR3 length: 14 amino acids. The CDR3 DNA follows: TGTGCCAGCAGCGTCACAGGGTTTGGCGAAAAACTGTTTTTT. Amino acids: CASSVTGFGEKLFF. The entire variable domain, with the rest obtained from reference TRBV7-8 and TRBJ1-4, is as follows: GAGVSQSPRYKVAKRGQDVALRCDPISGHVSLFWYQQALGQGPEFLTYFQNEAQLDKSGLPSDRFFAERPEGSVSTLKIQRTQQEDSAVYLCASSVTGFGEKLFFGSGTQLSVL.

The chain is built from TRBV19 and TRBJ1-3; no clear D. Germline CDR1 LNHDA, CDR2 SQIVND (reference sequence). The CDR3 sequence is 17 residues long. V shed 4 bases and J shed 0 bases, with 16 bases lying between them. The CDR3: CASSTHGPGSSGNTIYF. In nucleotides, the CDR3 is TGTGCCAGTAGTACCCACGGGCCCGGGAGCTCTGGAAACACCATATATTTT.

The chain uses TRBV21-1 and TRBJ1-4; the DNA was not compared with TRBD1, the D call given in the table. TRBV21-1 is given as a pseudogene. The CDR3 sequence is 14 residues long. This CDR3 is CASTKQTTNEKLFF. The CDR3 DNA reads TGTGCCAGCACGAAACAGACGACTAATGAAAAACTGTTTTTT.

CDR3 sequence (DNA): TGTGCCATCAGTGATAGTCAGGGAGGAGAGACCCAGTACTTC. Its translation is CAISDSQGGETQYF. This chain uses TRBV10-3 with TRBJ2-5; perhaps TRBD2 as D (6 bases). CDR3 size: 14 residues. Trimming took off 3 bases at V and 4 bases at J, with 12 bases between the two ends. The germline V gene has CDR1 ENHRY and CDR2 SYGVKD.

This sequence joins TRBV5-1 and TRBJ1-2; TRBD1 matches 7 bases. CDR1 is SGHRS, CDR2 YFSETQ, per germline. The trim removed 3 bases at V and 6 bases at J, leaving 5 bases unmatched. The CDR3 runs to 13 residues. The CDR3 DNA is TGCGCCAGCAGCTCATGGACAGGTGATGGCTACACCTTC. Its protein product is CASSSWTGDGYTF.

This sequence joins TRBV5-1 and TRBJ1-2; 7 bases fit TRBD1. The CDR3 covers 14 residues. Germline V gene lookup returns CDR1 SGHRS and CDR2 YFSETQ. V shed 4 bases and J 7 bases; nucleotides not matched to a gene: 10. The CDR3 DNA reads as TGCGCCAGCAGCGAAACGACAGGGCAGTTTGGCTACACCTTC. Translated, it gives CASSETTGQFGYTF.

The rearrangement links TRBV4-2 to TRBJ2-7; D might be TRBD2 (5 bases). The V end was cut by 0 bases, the J end by 3 bases, with 9 bases between. Germline V gene sequence: CDR1 LGHNA, CDR2 YNFKEQ. The CDR3 has 14 residues. CDR3 amino acids: CASSQERELYEQYF. The CDR3 DNA sequence: TGTGCCAGCAGCCAAGAGAGGGAGCTCTACGAGCAGTACTTC.

This clone was recorded only once. The CDR3 is CASSQVATGRREQYF. DNA for the CDR3: TGTGCCAGCAGCCAAGTCGCGACAGGGAGGCGCGAGCAGTACTTC. V gene TRBV14 combines with J gene TRBJ2-7, with a weak D call TRBD1 (7 bases). The CDR3 is 15 amino acids. Between the trimmed V and J ends, which lost 1 base and 6 bases, there was a span of 16 bases. CDR1 SGHDN and CDR2 FVKESK come from the germline V gene.

The genes are TRBV28 and TRBJ1-5; tentative D call: TRBD1 (5 bases). Germline CDR1 reads MDHEN; CDR2 reads SYDVKM. The CDR3 consists of 14 residues. Trimming took off 6 bases at V and 5 bases at J, with 14 bases between the two ends. The CDR3, as DNA: TGTGCCAGCAGACTCCCAGGGTTTTATCAGCCCCAGCATTTT. Amino acids: CASRLPGFYQPQHF.

V is TRBV7-8 and J is TRBJ2-3, with TRBD2 as a possible D gene (6 bases). Germline V gene sequence: CDR1 SGHVS, CDR2 FQNEAQ. V lost 5 bases and J lost 5, with 17 bases in between. CDR3 size: 15 residues. The CDR3, as DNA: TGTGCCAGCAGCCTCGGGAGCGGGCAGGTAGATACGCAGTATTTT. Encoded protein: CASSLGSGQVDTQYF.

This chain links TRBV10-2 with TRBJ2-7, with TRBD2 matching 10 bases. Germline trimming cut 3 bases from V and 4 bases from J; bases unmatched to any gene: 6. Germline CDR1 is WSHSY and CDR2 is SAAADI. This CDR3 has 15 amino acids. The CDR3 reads CASSEALAGIYEQYF. The CDR3 DNA sequence: TGCGCCAGCAGTGAAGCACTAGCGGGGATTTACGAGCAGTACTTC.

This clone was observed once. The chain is built from TRBV2 and TRBJ2-1; 9 bases are a match to TRBD2. This CDR3 is 15 amino acids long. The germline CDR1 and CDR2 sequences are SNHLY and FYNNEI. The trim removed 3 bases at V and 2 bases at J, leaving 2 bases unmatched. Here the CDR3 reads CASSDGLATYNEQFF. The CDR3 coding sequence is TGTGCCAGCAGTGATGGACTAGCGACCTACAATGAGCAGTTCTTC.